The 20 T cell receptor beta chains below all came from one sample that was sequenced in a study of blood T cell repertoires in COVID-19. TCRdb's copy holds only in-frame clones and misses some; the assay was immunoSEQ multiplex PCR. The sample yields some 200,000 clones, approximately 86% seen once. The specimen was peripheral blood. Source of these receptors: a man in his 70s with acute or convalescent COVID-19.

The V call is TRBV25-1, the J call TRBJ1-1; TRBD1 agrees at 8 bases. The CDR3 runs to 15 residues. CDR1 MGHDK and CDR2 SYGVNS come from the germline V gene. V shed 3 bases and J 4 bases; nucleotides not matched to a gene: 7. The CDR3 bases are TGTGCCAGCAGTGAGAGGTACAGGGGGAGCACTGAAGCTTTCTTT. Translation: CASSERYRGSTEAFF.

V usage is TRBV6-5 and J usage is TRBJ2-1; 9 bases agree with TRBD2. The CDR3 sequence is 15 residues long. Germline-derived CDR1 and CDR2 are MNHEY and SVGAGI. The ends lost 1 base at V and 6 bases at J; junction bases unmatched: 4. This chain's CDR3 is CASSYLAGVSNEQFF. CDR3 in DNA: TGTGCCAGCAGTTACTTAGCGGGAGTGTCCAATGAGCAGTTCTTC.

This clone turned up a few times. The rearrangement joins TRBV30 to TRBJ2-7; TRBD2 matches at 9 bases. V trimming: 4 bases; J trimming: 6 bases; junction bases outside the gene matches: 10. The CDR3 consists of 14 residues. The germline CDR1 and CDR2 sequences are GTSNPN and SVGIG (reference sequence). The CDR3: CAWKRASGKREQYF. DNA for the CDR3: TGTGCCTGGAAAAGGGCTAGCGGGAAGCGCGAGCAGTACTTC.

This clone was counted only a few times. The genes are TRBV7-9 and TRBJ2-2; 9 bases align to TRBD2. Germline loops: CDR1 SEHNR, CDR2 FQNEAQ (reference sequence). The CDR3 contains 16 residues. Trimming took 2 bases from V and 3 from J; bases not matched to a gene: 4. This CDR3 is CASSLTRGGDTGELFF. CDR3 coding DNA: TGTGCCAGCAGCTTAACTCGCGGGGGGGACACCGGGGAGCTGTTTTTT.

The chain has TRBV4-3 and TRBJ2-7; TRBD2 is a possible D gene (5 bases). Germline assignment: CDR1 LGHNA and CDR2 YSLEER. The CDR3 has 15 amino acids. V was clipped by 0 bases and J by 3 bases, with 12 bases between them. In DNA, the CDR3 is TGCGCCAGCAGCCAAGATTTACGGGGTTTCTACGAGCAGTACTTC. Amino acid sequence: CASSQDLRGFYEQYF.

This chain links TRBV2 with TRBJ2-3; no definite D call. V lost 6 bases, J lost 1 base, and 14 bases lay in between. This CDR3 has 15 amino acids. The germline V gene encodes CDR1 SNHLY and CDR2 FYNNEI. The CDR3 loop is CASRLERLGTDTQYF. The CDR3, as DNA: TGTGCCAGCAGACTCGAACGTCTTGGCACAGATACGCAGTATTTT.

A note on this clone: Other nucleotide sequences from this sample produce the same CDR3. The chain joins TRBV7-9 to TRBJ1-6; 7 positions agree with TRBD1. There are 13 residues in the CDR3. CDR1 and CDR2 from the germline V gene are SEHNR and FQNEAQ (reference sequence). After removal of 3 bases from V and 10 bases from J, the junction contained 3 bases not matched to a gene. The CDR3 spells CASSLAGGSPLHF. CDR3 bases: TGTGCCAGCAGCTTGGCAGGGGGGTCACCCCTCCACTTT.

This sequence joins TRBV5-1 and TRBJ2-1; 10 bases agree with TRBD2. This CDR3 contains 15 residues. The trim removed 0 bases at V and 6 bases at J, leaving 3 bases unmatched. Germline V lookup: CDR1 SGHRS, CDR2 YFSETQ. CDR3 coding DNA: TGCGCCAGCAGCTTGGCAGCGGGAGGGCCCAATGAGCAGTTCTTC. Its protein is CASSLAAGGPNEQFF.

This clone was counted a single time. The chain has TRBV18 and TRBJ2-3, with TRBD2 as a possible D gene (6 bases). This CDR3 has 16 amino acids. Trimming removed 6 bases from V and 3 bases from J, with 19 bases in between. Germline V gene lookup returns CDR1 KGHSH and CDR2 LQKENI. CDR3 bases: TGTGCCAGCTCCACCGTGGGGGGAGGCCTGACAGATACGCAGTATTTT. It encodes CASSTVGGGLTDTQYF. The full variable domain, rest sourced from reference TRBV18 and TRBJ2-3, is NAGVMQNPRHLVRRRGQEARLRCSPMKGHSHVYWYRQLPEEGLKFMVYLQKENIIDESGMPKERFSAEFPKEGPSILRIQQVVRGDSAAYFCASSTVGGGLTDTQYFGPGTRLTVL.

The chain carries TRBV6-1 and TRBJ1-3; D remains ambiguous. The CDR3 runs 16 residues. V was trimmed by 0 bases and J by 4 bases, leaving 13 bases between them. Germline values: CDR1 MNHNS, CDR2 SASEGT. Here the CDR3 DNA reads TGTGCCAGCAGTGAAGCGCCCCGGACTTACGGAAACACCATATATTTT. Translated, it gives CASSEAPRTYGNTIYF.

This clone was observed a few times. The V gene is TRBV5-1, the J gene TRBJ2-7, with a weak D call TRBD1 (6 bases). Trimming took 4 bases from V and 3 from J, leaving 8 bases between them. The CDR3 has 12 amino acids. Germline CDR1 and CDR2: SGHRS and YFSETQ. This CDR3 reads CASSGQNYEQYF. DNA of the CDR3: TGCGCCAGCAGCGGACAGAACTACGAGCAGTACTTC.

The chain carries TRBV3-1 (or the pseudogene TRBV3-2) and TRBJ1-6, with 9 bases aligning to TRBD1. The CDR3 runs 15 residues. Per germline, CDR1 LGHDT and CDR2 YNNKEL (reference sequence). The V and J ends lost 5 bases and 9 bases, in that order; junction bases with no gene match: 8. This chain's CDR3 is CASSFPGQGVSPLHF. CDR3 in DNA: TGTGCCAGCAGCTTTCCGGGACAGGGAGTTTCACCCCTCCACTTT.

This clone was detected a few times. The chain combines TRBV24-1 with TRBJ1-5; D is unresolved. Germline-derived CDR1 and CDR2 are KGHDR and SFDVKD. V lost 5 bases and J 4 bases, leaving 8 bases between the germline ends. The CDR3 length is 13 residues. The CDR3 loop reads CATSGGWNQPQHF. For the CDR3, the DNA is TGTGCCACCAGTGGTGGCTGGAATCAGCCCCAGCATTTT.

The V and J genes are TRBV5-4 and TRBJ2-2; D might be TRBD1 (7 bases). CDR1 and CDR2 from the germline V gene are SGHNT and YYREEE (reference sequence). CDR3 length equals 15 residues. Trimming shortened V by 2 bases and J by 7 bases, and 15 bases separated the two germline ends. The CDR3 loop is CASSFEEGAYGELFF. The CDR3, as DNA: TGTGCCAGCAGCTTCGAGGAGGGGGCGTACGGGGAGCTGTTTTTT.

The chain has TRBV5-6 and TRBJ2-7; 9 nucleotides match TRBD1. Germline values: CDR1 SGHDT, CDR2 YYEEEE. The CDR3 covers 16 residues. V gave up 3 bases and J gave up 6 bases; unmatched junction bases: 13. CDR3 nucleotides: TGTGCCAGCAGCTCGGTAGACAGGGGGGGATTCGGCGAGCAGTACTTC. Protein product: CASSSVDRGGFGEQYF.

This clone was detected a few times. J is TRBJ2-5 and V is TRBV3-1 (or the pseudogene TRBV3-2), with 10 positions matching TRBD2. The germline CDR1 and CDR2 sequences are LGHDT and YNNKEL (reference sequence). After removal of 4 bases from V and 1 base from J, the junction contained 6 bases not matched to a gene. The CDR3 has 16 residues. The CDR3 DNA reads as TGTGCCAGCAGCCCCGGACTAGCGGCATCCCAAGAGACCCAGTACTTC. The encoded protein is CASSPGLAASQETQYF.

The CDR3: CASSSDRGQEEQFF. For the CDR3, the DNA is TGTGCCAGCAGCTCGGACAGGGGGCAAGAGGAGCAGTTCTTC. The chain uses TRBV11-3 and TRBJ2-1, with 11 nucleotides matching TRBD1. The V gene's germline CDR1 is SGHNT and CDR2 YENEEA. The CDR3 is made up of 14 amino acids. J gave up 10 bases and V 4 bases, and 6 bases lay outside the gene matches.

The chain couples TRBV9 to TRBJ1-5; D unclear. V was pared by 4 bases and J by 0 bases, with 8 bases between. This CDR3 has 14 amino acids. Germline V lookup: CDR1 SGDLS, CDR2 YYNGEE. CDR3 amino acids: CASSPRSSNQPQHF. CDR3 DNA sequence: TGTGCCAGCAGCCCACGCAGTAGCAATCAGCCCCAGCATTTT.

The chain combines TRBV18 with TRBJ2-5; D is unclear. The CDR3 has 14 residues. Germline-derived CDR1 and CDR2 are KGHSH and LQKENI. The germline V and J ends were trimmed by 3 bases and 5 bases, with 13 bases remaining between them. CDR3 protein: CASSPATVRETQYF. The CDR3 DNA reads TGTGCCAGCTCACCGGCAACAGTAAGGGAGACCCAGTACTTC. Filled out from reference TRBV18 and TRBJ2-5, the complete variable domain reads NAGVMQNPRHLVRRRGQEARLRCSPMKGHSHVYWYRQLPEEGLKFMVYLQKENIIDESGMPKERFSAEFPKEGPSILRIQQVVRGDSAAYFCASSPATVRETQYFGPGTRLLVL.

The V and J genes are TRBV7-7 and TRBJ2-7; D unresolved. Looked up from germline, CDR1 is SSHAT and CDR2 is FNYEAQ (reference sequence). Between the trimmed V and J ends, which lost 5 bases and 0 bases, there was a span of 11 bases. The CDR3 extends over 14 amino acids. CDR3 sequence reads: CASSPRLDSYEQYF. CDR3 DNA: TGTGCCAGCAGCCCACGACTGGACTCCTACGAGCAGTACTTC.